The next 30 T cell receptor beta chains were all read from a single sample in a study of blood T cell repertoires in COVID-19. Profiling relied on immunoSEQ multiplex PCR, and the TCRdb table lists in-frame clones only, not all of them. Among 180,000 or so clones listed, around nine tenths were seen once. The source material was peripheral blood. Receptor source: a man aged 18-30 years with active or convalescent COVID-19.

The rearrangement joins TRBV19 to TRBJ2-1, with 13 bases that match TRBD2. Germline CDR1 is LNHDA and CDR2 is SQIVND (reference sequence). CDR3 size: 15 residues. After removal of 2 bases from V and 12 bases from J, the junction contained 7 bases not matched to a gene. CDR3 coding DNA: TGTGCCAGTAGTATACGGACTAGCGGGAGTGCCCGGCAGTTCTTC. This codes for CASSIRTSGSARQFF.

This clone is a singleton in its sample. Written as DNA, the CDR3 is TGTGCCAGCAGCCTGGGGACAGGGGAGAACACTGAAGCTTTCTTT. It translates to CASSLGTGENTEAFF. The chain uses TRBV6-5 and TRBJ1-1, with 10 nucleotides matching TRBD1. CDR3 size: 15 residues. The J segment lost 1 base and the V segment lost 6 bases, leaving 5 bases of the junction unmatched. CDR1 is MNHEY and CDR2 is SVGAGI in the germline V gene.

The gene calls are TRBV18 and TRBJ2-4, with 8 bases aligning to TRBD1. The J segment lost 7 bases and the V segment lost 0 bases, leaving 2 bases of the junction unmatched. CDR1 is KGHSH, CDR2 LQKENI, per germline. This CDR3 comprises 14 residues. CDR3 loop: CASSPPTGANIQYF. The CDR3 DNA reads TGTGCCAGCTCACCACCGACAGGGGCGAACATTCAGTACTTC.

This chain uses TRBV12-3 or TRBV12-4 with TRBJ1-2; D possibly corresponds to TRBD1 (5 bases). The V end lost 6 bases, the J end lost 8 bases, and 16 bases lay between the germline ends. The CDR3 spans 13 residues. CDR3 residues: CASRFTGEGGYTF. CDR3 in DNA: TGTGCCAGCAGATTCACGGGGGAAGGAGGCTACACCTTC.

V and J are TRBV19 and TRBJ1-5; a possible D gene is TRBD1 (6 bases). V was clipped by 4 bases and J by 5 bases, with 9 bases between them. The CDR3 contains 13 residues. Germline V CDR1 and CDR2: LNHDA, SQIVND (reference sequence). The CDR3 bases are TGTGCCAGTAGTACAGGGGACCATCAGCCCCAGCATTTT. This encodes CASSTGDHQPQHF.

This chain connects TRBV9 to TRBJ2-3; D not resolved. The germline V gene encodes CDR1 SGDLS and CDR2 YYNGEE. Trimming shortened V by 4 bases and J by 6 bases, and 9 bases separated the two germline ends. CDR3 length: 12 amino acids. This CDR3 is CASSLRWDTQYF. CDR3 DNA sequence: TGTGCCAGCAGCCTAAGATGGGATACGCAGTATTTT.

This sequence joins TRBV11-2 and TRBJ2-3; 12 bases map to TRBD2. CDR1 is SGHAT and CDR2 is FQNNGV in the germline V gene. Trimming took 5 bases from V and 1 from J; bases not matched to a gene: 4. CDR3 length: 16 amino acids. CDR3 loop: CASSPRLAGGTDTQYF. The CDR3 DNA follows: TGTGCCAGCAGCCCCCGACTAGCGGGAGGCACAGATACGCAGTATTTT.

This sequence joins TRBV9 and TRBJ2-2; D unclear. The CDR3 covers 16 residues. Germline assignment: CDR1 SGDLS and CDR2 YYNGEE. V was pared by 0 bases and J by 1 base, with 10 bases between. The chain's CDR3 is CASSVGLAGNTGELFF. The DNA for the CDR3 is TGTGCCAGCAGCGTAGGGTTGGCAGGGAACACCGGGGAGCTGTTTTTT.

The CDR3 coding sequence is TGTGCCAGCAGTTACCAGGTTGCACCTGGCTCTGGGGCCAACGTCCTGACTTTC. It codes for CASSYQVAPGSGANVLTF. The chain recombines TRBV27 with TRBJ2-6, with D unclear. V shed 4 bases and J shed 0 bases, with 16 bases lying between them. CDR1 is MNHEY, CDR2 SMNVEV, per germline (reference sequence). The CDR3 length is 18 residues.

The V call is TRBV5-1, the J call TRBJ2-4, with a possible D match to TRBD1 (6 bases). The CDR3 spans 14 residues. The germline CDR1 and CDR2 sequences are SGHRS and YFSETQ. V lost 0 bases to trimming and J lost 8 bases, with 12 bases between them. The DNA of the CDR3 is TGCGCCAGCAGCTTGGATGTTAGGGGGTACATTCAGTACTTC. This gives the protein CASSLDVRGYIQYF.

The chain carries TRBV6-2 or TRBV6-3 and TRBJ2-1; TRBD2 matches at 10 bases. Germline V CDR1 and CDR2: MNHEY, SVGEGT. The CDR3 has 14 amino acids. V shed 4 bases, J shed 6 bases, and the junction held 3 bases outside the gene matches. CDR3 region: CASSSSGGPNEQFF. The CDR3 DNA reads as TGTGCCAGCAGTTCTAGCGGGGGACCCAATGAGCAGTTCTTC.

This chain joins TRBV30 and TRBJ2-7; possible D gene TRBD2, 6 bases. Germline V gene sequence: CDR1 GTSNPN, CDR2 SVGIG (reference sequence). Trimming shortened V by 2 bases and J by 4 bases, and 21 bases separated the two germline ends. The CDR3 has 16 amino acids. CDR3 coding DNA: TGTGCCTGGAGTCCCCATAGCGGACCTCCCGGTTACGAGCAGTACTTC. It encodes CAWSPHSGPPGYEQYF.

The J gene is TRBJ2-7, the V gene TRBV2, with 8 nucleotides matching TRBD1. The CDR3 length is 14 residues. Germline V gives CDR1 SNHLY, CDR2 FYNNEI. J gave up 6 bases and V 3 bases, and 7 bases lay outside the gene matches. CDR3 sequence reads: CASSDGTGVREQYF. The CDR3 region has the DNA TGTGCCAGCAGTGACGGGACAGGAGTACGCGAGCAGTACTTC.

The rearrangement joins TRBV4-1 to TRBJ1-2; a weak D match, TRBD1 (6 bases). This CDR3 region has 15 residues. The V gene's germline CDR1 is MGHRA and CDR2 YSYEKL. V was trimmed by 4 bases and J by 2 bases, leaving 14 bases between them. The CDR3 sequence is CASSPPITGNYGYTF. CDR3 DNA: TGCGCCAGCAGCCCTCCAATTACAGGGAACTATGGCTACACCTTC.

The rearrangement joins TRBV11-2 to TRBJ2-1; possible D gene TRBD2, 6 bases. This CDR3 is 17 amino acids long. V gave up 1 base and J gave up 0 bases, with 13 bases separating them. Germline V gene sequence: CDR1 SGHAT, CDR2 FQNNGV. The CDR3 loop is CASSLVYGGSSYNEQFF. As DNA, the CDR3 is TGTGCCAGCAGCTTAGTTTATGGGGGGAGCTCCTACAATGAGCAGTTCTTC.

The chain carries TRBV7-3 and TRBJ2-1; 8 nucleotides align to TRBD2. The CDR3 consists of 16 residues. Unmatched junction bases numbered 7, after V lost 0 bases and J lost 6 bases. The germline V gene encodes CDR1 SGHTA and CDR2 FQGTGA. The CDR3 coding sequence is TGTGCCAGCAGCTTAACGCCCGGGGGGGAGGTCAATGAGCAGTTCTTC. Encoded protein: CASSLTPGGEVNEQFF.

The chain links TRBV19 to TRBJ2-7; 8 bases align to TRBD1. The junction had 8 bases not matched to a gene; V was cut back by 1 base and J by 6 bases. Germline loops: CDR1 LNHDA, CDR2 SQIVND (reference sequence). The CDR3 runs to 15 residues. The CDR3 bases are TGTGCCAGTAGTATAGGGCGGGGACAGGCCCTCGAGCAGTACTTC. Translated, it gives CASSIGRGQALEQYF.

The chain links TRBV2 to TRBJ1-6; D remains ambiguous. Germline assignment: CDR1 SNHLY and CDR2 FYNNEI. V lost 8 bases, J lost 1 base, and 6 bases lay in between. CDR3 length: 13 amino acids. The CDR3 region is CASRGSYNSPLHF. CDR3 in DNA: TGTGCCAGCCGAGGGTCCTATAATTCACCCCTCCACTTT.

The V call is TRBV5-1, the J call TRBJ1-1; D may be TRBD1 (5 bases). Germline V gives CDR1 SGHRS, CDR2 YFSETQ. The CDR3 loop spans 16 amino acids. Trimming removed 0 bases from V and 1 base from J, with 13 bases in between. The CDR3 region has the DNA TGCGCCAGCAGCTTGGATCAGATAGGGGCGAACACTGAAGCTTTCTTT. It codes for CASSLDQIGANTEAFF.

This chain connects TRBV9 to TRBJ2-5, with 7 nucleotides matching TRBD2. CDR3 length: 14 amino acids. V lost 3 bases and J lost 2; bases outside the gene matches: 4. Germline V CDR1 and CDR2: SGDLS, YYNGEE. This CDR3 reads CASSETGGQETQYF. The DNA for the CDR3 is TGTGCCAGCAGCGAAACGGGGGGTCAAGAGACCCAGTACTTC.

The table lists this clone with a few counts. The rearrangement joins TRBV6-6 to TRBJ2-1, with D possibly TRBD1 on 6 matching bases. The CDR3 runs to 15 residues. Trimming pared 7 bases from V and 0 bases from J, leaving 13 bases between. CDR1 is MNHNY and CDR2 is SVGAGI in the germline V gene (reference sequence). Here the CDR3 reads CASNRDGSSYNEQFF. Written as DNA, the CDR3 is TGTGCCAGCAACAGGGACGGAAGCTCCTACAATGAGCAGTTCTTC.

The sample holds a few counts of this clone. Other DNA sequences from this sample encode an identical CDR3 as well. The chain carries TRBV7-9 and TRBJ1-1, with D maybe TRBD1 (5 bases). CDR3 size: 14 residues. The germline V gene encodes CDR1 SEHNR and CDR2 FQNEAQ (reference sequence). V lost 3 bases and J 1 base, leaving 9 bases between the germline ends. For the CDR3, the DNA is TGTGCCAGCAGCTTCCAGGGTCGGAACACTGAAGCTTTCTTT. Its protein product is CASSFQGRNTEAFF.

V is TRBV5-1 and J is TRBJ1-1; D unresolved. The CDR3 is 11 amino acids. Germline loops: CDR1 SGHRS, CDR2 YFSETQ. V was trimmed by 2 bases and J by 8 bases, leaving 7 bases between them. The CDR3 is CASSFNNEAFF. CDR3 sequence (DNA): TGCGCCAGCAGCTTCAACAACGAAGCTTTCTTT.

The genes are TRBV15 and TRBJ2-7, with 13 nucleotides matching TRBD2. From germline, CDR1 is LNHNV and CDR2 YYDKDF (reference sequence). The CDR3 is made up of 15 amino acids. The V and J ends lost 4 bases and 6 bases, in that order; junction bases with no gene match: 6. The CDR3 loop is CATSTTSGGVGEQYF. CDR3 nucleotides: TGTGCCACCAGCACAACTAGCGGGGGGGTTGGCGAGCAGTACTTC.

CDR3: CASSLMVSTDTQYF. The CDR3 nucleotides read TGTGCCAGCAGCCTAATGGTGAGCACAGATACGCAGTATTTT. This chain connects TRBV11-1 to TRBJ2-3; D remains unclear. Trimming cost V 5 bases and J 0 bases, with 9 bases left between them. Germline CDR1 SGHAT, CDR2 FQDESV (reference sequence). There are 14 residues in the CDR3.

The chain employs TRBV18 and TRBJ2-2, with 8 positions matching TRBD1. Germline CDR1 and CDR2: KGHSH and LQKENI. After removal of 1 base from V and 0 bases from J, the junction contained 4 bases not matched to a gene. This CDR3 region has 17 residues. Here the CDR3 DNA reads TGTGCCAGCTCACCACTAGGGACAGGACCGAACACCGGGGAGCTGTTTTTT. Amino acid sequence: CASSPLGTGPNTGELFF.

For the CDR3, the DNA is TGCGCCAGCAGCTCGGGACATACGGACACTGAAGCTTTCTTT. Amino acid sequence: CASSSGHTDTEAFF. The chain carries TRBV5-1 and TRBJ1-1; tentative D call: TRBD1 (6 bases). Germline V lookup: CDR1 SGHRS, CDR2 YFSETQ. This CDR3 has 14 amino acids. Trimming shortened V by 3 bases and J by 3 bases, and 12 bases separated the two germline ends.

This clone appeared once. The rearrangement links TRBV2 to TRBJ1-4; 7 positions agree with TRBD1. CDR3 length equals 14 residues. J gave up 7 bases and V 3 bases, and 5 bases lay outside the gene matches. Looked up from germline, CDR1 is SNHLY and CDR2 is FYNNEI. The CDR3 DNA sequence: TGTGCCAGCAGTGATCAGGGGGTCGGTGAAAAACTGTTTTTT. Its translation: CASSDQGVGEKLFF.

The J gene is TRBJ1-2, the V gene TRBV19; 9 bases align to TRBD1. The CDR3 is 14 residues long. Germline CDR1 reads LNHDA; CDR2 reads SQIVND (reference sequence). Losses at the gene ends were 2 bases for V and 8 bases for J; bases not matched to a gene: 6. CDR3 DNA: TGTGCCAGTAGTATAATAGACAGGGGGGACGGCTACACCTTC. It translates to CASSIIDRGDGYTF.

The chain links TRBV7-3 to TRBJ1-2; D call uncertain. Trimming took 5 bases from V and 3 from J, leaving 13 bases between them. Germline values: CDR1 SGHTA, CDR2 FQGTGA. This CDR3 contains 14 residues. The CDR3 DNA follows: TGTGCCAGCAGCCCAAACGGAGGGCACTATGGCTACACCTTC. Protein sequence: CASSPNGGHYGYTF.